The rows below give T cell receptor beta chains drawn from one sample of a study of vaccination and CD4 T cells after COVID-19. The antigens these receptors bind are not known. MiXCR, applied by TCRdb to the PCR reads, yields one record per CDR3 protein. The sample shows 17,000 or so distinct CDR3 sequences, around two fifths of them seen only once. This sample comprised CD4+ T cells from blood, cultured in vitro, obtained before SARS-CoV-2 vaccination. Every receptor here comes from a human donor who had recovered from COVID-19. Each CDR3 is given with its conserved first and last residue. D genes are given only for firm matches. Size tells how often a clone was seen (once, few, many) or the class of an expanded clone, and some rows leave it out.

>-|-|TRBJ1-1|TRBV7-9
TGTGCCAGCAGCCAGGTTGGAGAACGGGCTTTCTTT
CASSQVGERAFF
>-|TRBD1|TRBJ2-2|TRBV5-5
TGTGCCAGCAACCATGAACAGGGGGTAATGACCGGGGAGCTGTTTTTT
CASNHEQGVMTGELFF
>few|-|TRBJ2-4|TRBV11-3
TGTGCCAGCAGCACCCGGGACCTAGCCAAAAACATTCAGTACTTC
CASSTRDLAKNIQYF
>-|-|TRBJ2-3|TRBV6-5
TGTGCCAGCAGTTACTCGCACGGGGGCGGGAGAACAGATACGCAGTATTTT
CASSYSHGGGRTDTQYF
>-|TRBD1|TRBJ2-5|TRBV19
TGTGCCAGTAGTTCTCCTCGGACAGGGGTAGAGACCCAGTACTTC
CASSSPRTGVETQYF
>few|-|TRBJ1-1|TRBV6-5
TGTGCCAGCAGTTATGAGCTGGTTGGCACTGAAGCTTTCTTT
CASSYELVGTEAFF
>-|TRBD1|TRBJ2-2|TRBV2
TGTGCCAGCAGTGAAGTCCTCACAGGGGGCAACACCGGGGAGCTGTTTTTT
CASSEVLTGGNTGELFF
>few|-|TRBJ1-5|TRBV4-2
TGTGCCAGCAGCCCAGAAGACAGTCGGAATCAGCCCCAGCATTTT
CASSPEDSRNQPQHF
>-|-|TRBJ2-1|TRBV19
TGTGCCAGTAGTATGGGAGACGGTAGCTCCTACAATGAGCAGTTCTTC
CASSMGDGSSYNEQFF
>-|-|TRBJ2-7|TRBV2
TGTGCCAGCAGCCTGACAGGGACTAGCTACGAGCAGTACTTC
CASSLTGTSYEQYF
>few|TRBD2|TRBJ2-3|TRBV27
TGTGCCAGCAGGATTCTCACTAGCGCGGGTAGGGATACGCAGTATTTT
CASRILTSAGRDTQYF
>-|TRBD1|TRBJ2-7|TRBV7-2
TGTGCCAGCAGCCGACAGGGAAAGTACGGGCAGTACTTC
CASSRQGKYGQYF
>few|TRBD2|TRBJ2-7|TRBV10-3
TGTGCCATCAGTAAGAGGCCGGGACTAGCGGGAGAAAGGTTGGGCGAGCAGTACTTC
CAISKRPGLAGERLGEQYF
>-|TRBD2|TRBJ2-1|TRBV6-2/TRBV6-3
TGTGCCAGCAGTTACGGACTAGTGATGTCCAATGAGCAGTTCTTC
CASSYGLVMSNEQFF
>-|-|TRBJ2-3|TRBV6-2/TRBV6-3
TGTGCCAGCAGTATAGCTCGGGCAGATACGCAGTATTTT
CASSIARADTQYF
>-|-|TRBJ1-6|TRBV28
TGTGCCAGCAGTTTATGGATCAGGGCTAGCTCTCTACGTGATAATTCACCCCTCCACTTT
CASSLWIRASSLRDNSPLHF
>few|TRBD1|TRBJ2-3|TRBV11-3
TGTGCCAGCAGCTTCAGGACAGGGGAGACAGATACGCAGTATTTT
CASSFRTGETDTQYF
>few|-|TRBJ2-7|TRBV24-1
TGTGCCACCAGTGATGCCAATCACGAGCAGTACTTC
CATSDANHEQYF
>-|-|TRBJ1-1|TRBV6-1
TGTGCCAGCAGTGCGTCCGGGACTGGGAACACTGAAGCTTTCTTT
CASSASGTGNTEAFF
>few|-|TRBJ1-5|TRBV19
TGTGCCAGTAGTATTGCGAACAGCAGGGGCTCTCAGCCCCAGCATTTT
CASSIANSRGSQPQHF
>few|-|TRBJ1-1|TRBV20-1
TGCAGTGCTTTGTTTCCGGGAGTGAACACTGAAGCTTTCTTT
CSALFPGVNTEAFF
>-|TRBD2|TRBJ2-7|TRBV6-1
TGTGCCAGCAGCCCCCTGGTGCTAGCGGGGGGCGAGCAGTACTTC
CASSPLVLAGGEQYF
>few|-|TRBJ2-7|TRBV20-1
TGCAGTGCTAGATTTTCGGTGGGCTCCTACGAGCAGTACTTC
CSARFSVGSYEQYF
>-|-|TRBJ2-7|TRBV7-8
TGTGCCAGCAGCACTCGTCCGACGTTGGTAGGATCCTACGAGCAGTACTTC
CASSTRPTLVGSYEQYF
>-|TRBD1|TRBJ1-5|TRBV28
TGTGCCAGCAGTTTCCCCGACAGGGGTCGGGGTCAGCCCCAGCATTTT
CASSFPDRGRGQPQHF
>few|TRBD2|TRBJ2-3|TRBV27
TGTGCCAGCAGCGGGGGGGCTTACACAGATACGCAGTATTTT
CASSGGAYTDTQYF
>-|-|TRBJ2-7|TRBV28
TGTGCCAGCAGGGAGGTGCAGGGACCCTACGAGCAGTACTTC
CASREVQGPYEQYF
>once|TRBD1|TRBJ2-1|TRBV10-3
TGTGCCATCAGTGAACCGGGACAGGGGTGGGATGAGCAGTTCTTC
CAISEPGQGWDEQFF
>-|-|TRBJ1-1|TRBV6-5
TGTGCCAGCAGTTACAACACCATGAACACTGAAGCTTTCTTT
CASSYNTMNTEAFF
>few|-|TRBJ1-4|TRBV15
TGTGCCACCAGCAGAGGTACAGATAATGAAAAACTGTTTTTT
CATSRGTDNEKLFF
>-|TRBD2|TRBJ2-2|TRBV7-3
TGTGCCAGCAGCCCGCGGGAGACCGGGGAGCTGTTTTTT
CASSPRETGELFF
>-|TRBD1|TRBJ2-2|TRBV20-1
TGCAATGCTACCGGGACAGGGGGCATTACCGGGGAGCTGTTTTTT
CNATGTGGITGELFF
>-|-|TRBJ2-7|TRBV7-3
TGTGCCAGCAGCCCTGGGGGTGAGAGGGGTAAGAGCGAGCAGTACTTC
CASSPGGERGKSEQYF
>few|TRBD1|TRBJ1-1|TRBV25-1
TGTGCCAGCCAGGGGGCAAAGAACACTGAAGCTTTCTTT
CASQGAKNTEAFF
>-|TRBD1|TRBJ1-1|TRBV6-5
TGTGCCAGCAGTTACTCGACAGGGGATTATGTCACTGAAGCTTTCTTT
CASSYSTGDYVTEAFF
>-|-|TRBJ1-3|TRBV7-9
TGTGCCAGCAGCTTAGCACAGTACGACACCATATATTTT
CASSLAQYDTIYF
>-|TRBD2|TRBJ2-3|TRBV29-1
TGCAGCGTAAGCGGGAGGCCAGATACGCAGTATTTT
CSVSGRPDTQYF
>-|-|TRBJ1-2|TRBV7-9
TGTGCCAGCAGCTTAGAAGTCTCCCCCAACTATGGCTACACCTTC
CASSLEVSPNYGYTF
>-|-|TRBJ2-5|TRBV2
TGTGCCAGCAGAGGGGACCTAGGGGCCGGGACCCAGTACTTC
CASRGDLGAGTQYF
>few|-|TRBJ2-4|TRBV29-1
TGCAGCGTTGCGGGCCGCGCCAAAAACATTCAGTACTTC
CSVAGRAKNIQYF
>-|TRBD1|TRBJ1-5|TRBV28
TGTGCCAGCAGGCGGACAGGGATGGGCAATCAGCCCCAGCATTTT
CASRRTGMGNQPQHF
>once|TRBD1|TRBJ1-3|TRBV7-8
TGTGCCAGCAGCCTCCACCCGACAGGGCGAAATGGAAACACCATATATTTT
CASSLHPTGRNGNTIYF
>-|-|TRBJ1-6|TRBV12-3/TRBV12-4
TGTGCCAGCAGTTTATCGACTGGAGATAATTCACCCCTCCACTTT
CASSLSTGDNSPLHF
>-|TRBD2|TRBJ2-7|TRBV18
TGTGCCAGCTCACCGTTGCGGGGGGCACGGGAGCAGTACTTC
CASSPLRGAREQYF
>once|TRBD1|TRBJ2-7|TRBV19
TGTGCCAGTAGAGCCGGGACAGGGTCCTACGAGCAGTACTTC
CASRAGTGSYEQYF
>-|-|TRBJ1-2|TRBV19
TGTGCCAGTAGTATAGGTTTCGGGGAGCTCAACTATGGCTACACCTTC
CASSIGFGELNYGYTF
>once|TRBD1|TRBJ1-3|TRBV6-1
TGTGCCAGCAGGTCGACAGGGTTCTCTGGAAACACCATATATTTT
CASRSTGFSGNTIYF
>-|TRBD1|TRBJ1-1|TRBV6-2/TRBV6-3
TGTGCCAGCAGTAACTGGGACAGGGGGGCCACTGAAGCTTTCTTT
CASSNWDRGATEAFF
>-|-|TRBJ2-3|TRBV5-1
TGCGCCAGCAGCTTGGTATTCCAGCGGGGCACAGATACGCAGTATTTT
CASSLVFQRGTDTQYF
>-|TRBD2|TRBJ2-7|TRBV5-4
TGTGCCAGCAGCTTGGAAGGACTAGCGGGAGTCGAGCAGTACTTC
CASSLEGLAGVEQYF
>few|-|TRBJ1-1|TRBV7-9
TGTGCCAGCAGCGGATCCCGGGGCCCTCTCAGGGCTTTCTTT
CASSGSRGPLRAFF
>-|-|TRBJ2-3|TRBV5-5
TGTGCCAGCAGCTTTGATAGCGGCCATGATACGCAGTATTTT
CASSFDSGHDTQYF
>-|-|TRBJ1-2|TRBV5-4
TGTGCCAGCAGCTCCGGCCGTGGGGACTATGGCTACACCTTC
CASSSGRGDYGYTF
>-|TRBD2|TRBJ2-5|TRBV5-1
TGCGCCAGCAGCTCAGGGACTAGCGGGAGTTATGGGACCCAGTACTTC
CASSSGTSGSYGTQYF
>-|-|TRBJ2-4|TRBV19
TGTGCCAGTATGCAGGGAACCAAAAACATTCAGTACTTC
CASMQGTKNIQYF
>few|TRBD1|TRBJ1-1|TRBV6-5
TGTGCCAGCAGTTACCGGGACAGGGCTGAAGCTTTCTTT
CASSYRDRAEAFF
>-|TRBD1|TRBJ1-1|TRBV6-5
TGTGCCAGCAGTTACGCGGGACAGGGATCTGAAGCTTTCTTT
CASSYAGQGSEAFF
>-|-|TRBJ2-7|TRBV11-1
TGTGCCAGCAGCCTAGGGGAGAGCTCCTACGAGCAGTACTTC
CASSLGESSYEQYF
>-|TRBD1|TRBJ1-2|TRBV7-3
TGTGCCAGCAGCTTAGGCCCGGGACAGGGCTCCGGCTACACCTTC
CASSLGPGQGSGYTF